The 6 T cell receptor beta chains below come from one sample, sequenced in a study of cytomegalovirus exposure and HLA in healthy donors (dated by TCRdb to about 2017). The library was generated by the immunoSEQ multiplex PCR assay. For the multiplex PCR, a mixture combining 60 forward primers for TCR Vbeta segments and 13 reverse primers for TCR Jbeta segments was used. What TCRdb holds here is the immuneACCESS table cut down to in-frame rearrangements. Part of the clones is not present; checked against another copy, under half of the missing clones reflect an unresolved V gene, and the others are unexplained. This sample gives 70,000 to 85,000 clones in total; about 60% of them show up just once. The ten largest account for more than 5% of the sample. What was sequenced was PBMCs. The source is a man aged 25-45 years in good health and CMV-seropositive.

The chain joins TRBV5-1 to TRBJ2-3, with D perhaps matching TRBD1 (5 bases). Germline V gene data show CDR1 as SGHRS and CDR2 as YFSETQ. The CDR3 contains 16 residues. Trimming cost V 1 base and J 4 bases, with 16 bases left between them. CDR3 DNA: TGCGCCAGCAGCTTGTTAGCCAGGGTGGTTTCAGATACGCAGTATTTT. It translates to CASSLLARVVSDTQYF.

The CDR3 loop reads CASRRITGYGYTF. The CDR3 DNA is TGTGCCAGCAGGAGAATCACAGGGTATGGCTACACCTTC. V is TRBV11-2 and J is TRBJ1-2; D is possibly TRBD1 (6 bases). Germline CDR1 and CDR2: SGHAT and FQNNGV. The CDR3 length is 13 residues. Trimming took off 6 bases at V and 5 bases at J, with 13 bases between the two ends. The full variable domain, rest sourced from reference TRBV11-2 and TRBJ1-2, is EAGVAQSPRYKIIEKRQSVAFWCNPISGHATLYWYQQILGQGPKLLIQFQNNGVVDDSQLPKDRFSAERLKGVDSTLKIQPAKLEDSAVYLCASRRITGYGYTFGSGTRLTVV.

The chain is built from TRBV10-3 and TRBJ1-2; D is perhaps TRBD1 (6 bases). The length of the CDR3 is 13 residues. In germline, CDR1 is ENHRY, CDR2 SYGVKD. The V gene lost 6 bases and the J gene lost 3 bases, with 11 bases spanning the gap. The CDR3 bases are TGTGCCATCAGCCGCCCAGGGGACTATGGCTACACCTTC. This encodes CAISRPGDYGYTF.

The CDR3 DNA sequence: TGTGCCAGCAGCTTTACGGGGGGAAGCACAGATACGCAGTATTTT. Its protein product is CASSFTGGSTDTQYF. The V call is TRBV4-2, the J call TRBJ2-3; TRBD2 matches 7 bases. With 5 bases clipped from V and 0 bases from J, the junction kept 5 bases outside the gene matches. CDR3 size: 15 residues. Germline values: CDR1 LGHNA, CDR2 YNFKEQ.

The rearrangement links TRBV4-2 to TRBJ2-1; 8 positions match TRBD2. With V trimmed by 3 bases and J by 7 bases, 5 bases remained unmatched. CDR1 and CDR2 from the germline V gene are LGHNA and YNFKEQ. This CDR3 spans 14 amino acids. Here the CDR3 reads CASSQRLARNEQFF. The CDR3 DNA sequence: TGTGCCAGCAGCCAGAGACTAGCGCGGAATGAGCAGTTCTTC.

This clone was seen a single time. V gene TRBV10-3 combines with J gene TRBJ2-1; a possible D gene is TRBD1 (5 bases). CDR1 and CDR2 (germline): ENHRY, SYGVKD. The CDR3 extends over 14 amino acids. Trimming stripped 4 bases from V and 9 bases from J, with 16 bases between. CDR3 nucleotides: TGTGCCATCAGTGCTCGGACAAGGTATAGTGAGCAGTTCTTC. Its translation is CAISARTRYSEQFF.